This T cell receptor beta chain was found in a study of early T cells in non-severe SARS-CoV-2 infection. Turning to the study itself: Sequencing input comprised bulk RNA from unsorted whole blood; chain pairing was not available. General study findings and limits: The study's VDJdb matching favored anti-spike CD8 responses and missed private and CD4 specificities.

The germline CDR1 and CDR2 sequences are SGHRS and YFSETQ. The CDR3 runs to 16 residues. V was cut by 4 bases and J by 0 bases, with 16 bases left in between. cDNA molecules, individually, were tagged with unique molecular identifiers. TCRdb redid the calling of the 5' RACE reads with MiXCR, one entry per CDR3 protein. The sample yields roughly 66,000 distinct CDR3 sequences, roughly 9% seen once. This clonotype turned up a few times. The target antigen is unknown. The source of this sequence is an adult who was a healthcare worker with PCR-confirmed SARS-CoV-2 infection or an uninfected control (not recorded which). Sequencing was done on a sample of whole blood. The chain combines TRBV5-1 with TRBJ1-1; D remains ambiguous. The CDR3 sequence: CASSGVGFTLNTEAFF. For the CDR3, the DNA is TGCGCCAGCAGCGGCGTTGGTTTCACATTGAACACTGAAGCTTTCTTT.